Below, 25 T cell receptor beta chains from the same sample are listed, as sequenced in a study of molecular identifiers for immune sequencing clone quantification. TCRdb processed the PCR reads anew with MiXCR; each CDR3 protein has one entry. Of 490,000 or so distinct CDR3 sequences in the sample, around 23% are singletons; the top ten hold 0.76%. The sample comprised naive CD8+ T cells from blood, with Jurkat cell RNA spiked in. As to subset: FACS-sorted CD8+CD4-CCR7+CD45RA+ naive T cells. The receptors come from a human donor in good health. Some libraries in this study had Jurkat cell RNA spiked in.

This clonotype was counted ten times or more. The rearrangement joins TRBV7-2 to TRBJ2-7; D is ambiguous. CDR3 length: 14 amino acids. V was pared by 1 base and J by 2 bases, with 9 bases between. CDR1 is SGHTA, CDR2 FQGNSA, per germline. The CDR3 loop reads CASSLVPGPYEQYF. CDR3 nucleotides: TGTGCCAGCAGCTTAGTTCCAGGCCCCTACGAGCAGTACTTC.

Only a few counts were recorded for this clonotype. The rearrangement uses TRBV27 and TRBJ1-6; D is ambiguous. V was clipped by 3 bases and J by 0 bases, with 9 bases between them. The CDR3 extends over 16 amino acids. Germline CDR1 and CDR2: MNHEY and SMNVEV (reference sequence). CDR3 nucleotide sequence: TGTGCCAGCAGTTTTCAGTCGAGCTCCTATAATTCACCCCTCCACTTT. The encoded protein is CASSFQSSSYNSPLHF.

The sample holds a few counts of this clonotype. This chain joins TRBV11-2 and TRBJ2-5, with D possibly TRBD2 on 5 matching bases. Germline-derived CDR1 and CDR2 are SGHAT and FQNNGV. The CDR3 extends over 14 amino acids. Trimming left V 5 bases short and J 2 bases short, with 12 bases between. In DNA, the CDR3 is TGTGCCAGCAGCGGCGGCAGCGGTCAAGAGACCCAGTACTTC. Protein: CASSGGSGQETQYF.

In regard to this clonotype: Given a much more abundant clone one base away, this may be a read error. The chain joins TRBV4-3 to TRBJ2-7; TRBD1 is a possible D gene (6 bases). V gave up 2 bases and J gave up 2 bases, with 10 bases separating them. Germline-derived CDR1 and CDR2 are LGHNA and YSLEER. There are 14 residues in the CDR3. The CDR3 bases are TGCGCCAGCAGCCAAACCAGGGGTACCTACGAGCAGTACTTC. Translated, it gives CASSQTRGTYEQYF.

This clonotype was detected ten times or more. This chain connects TRBV7-9 to TRBJ1-3, with D perhaps matching TRBD1 (5 bases). This CDR3 has 15 residues. Trimming left V 5 bases short and J 4 bases short, with 15 bases between. The germline gives CDR1 SEHNR, CDR2 FQNEAQ (reference sequence). CDR3 loop: CASSLAGLEGNTIYF. The CDR3 DNA sequence: TGTGCCAGCAGCCTTGCAGGGCTAGAAGGAAACACCATATATTTT. The full variable domain, rest sourced from reference TRBV7-9 and TRBJ1-3, is DTGVSQNPRHKITKRGQNVTFRCDPISEHNRLYWYRQTLGQGPEFLTYFQNEAQLEKSRLLSDRFSAERPKGSFSTLEIQRTEQGDSAMYLCASSLAGLEGNTIYFGEGSWLTVV.

On this clonotype itself: Sequence at one end of the junction differs from germline and may be a read error. This rearrangement joins TRBV9 to TRBJ1-3; D is ambiguous. The length of the CDR3 is 15 residues. Germline lookup yields CDR1 SGDLS and CDR2 YYNGEE. The CDR3 DNA reads TGTGCCAGCAGCCCTAGTTGGAGCTCTGGAAACACCATATGTTTT. This encodes CASSPSWSSGNTICF.

The chain is built from TRBV5-5 and TRBJ2-4; tentatively, D is TRBD2 (6 bases). The CDR3 length is 15 residues. Trimming left V 7 bases short and J 5 bases short, with 19 bases between. CDR1 is SGHKS and CDR2 is YYEKEE in the germline V gene (reference sequence). The DNA of the CDR3 is TGTGCCAGCCGCGTGGAGGGGCCGCTTCAAAACATTCAGTACTTC. Its protein product is CASRVEGPLQNIQYF.

This clonotype was detected a few times. The chain has TRBV2 and TRBJ2-7; D gene uncertain. In germline, CDR1 is SNHLY, CDR2 FYNNEI. V was shortened by 6 bases and J by 2 bases, with 14 bases between the two germline ends. This CDR3 has 14 amino acids. The CDR3 region is CASSRLLSAYEQYF. The DNA of the CDR3 is TGTGCCAGCAGCCGTCTCTTGTCGGCCTACGAGCAGTACTTC.

This clonotype was counted ten times or more. The chain uses TRBV10-3 and TRBJ2-6, with D perhaps matching TRBD1 or TRBD2 (6 bases each). Germline V CDR1 and CDR2: ENHRY, SYGVKD. CDR3 size: 16 residues. The V end lost 3 bases, the J end lost 4 bases, and 13 bases lay between the germline ends. The CDR3 region is CAISDPGAMGANVLTF. The CDR3 coding sequence is TGTGCCATCAGTGATCCGGGGGCGATGGGGGCCAACGTCCTGACTTTC.

This clonotype has only a few counts. V and J are TRBV25-1 and TRBJ1-1; 10 bases are a match to TRBD1. Germline V gives CDR1 MGHDK, CDR2 SYGVNS. The V and J ends lost 3 bases and 6 bases, in that order; junction bases with no gene match: 4. There are 14 residues in the CDR3. CDR3: CASSETGGSAEAFF. The CDR3 DNA is TGTGCCAGCAGTGAGACAGGGGGCTCGGCTGAAGCTTTCTTT.

This clonotype was observed a few times. The rearrangement uses TRBV6-5 and TRBJ2-5; D call uncertain. CDR3 length: 13 residues. From germline, CDR1 is MNHEY and CDR2 SVGAGI. Trimming stripped 7 bases from V and 0 bases from J, with 9 bases between. The CDR3 nucleotides read TGTGCCAGCAAGACGGGCAACCAAGAGACCCAGTACTTC. This gives the protein CASKTGNQETQYF.

This clonotype was seen a few times. The V call is TRBV7-2, the J call TRBJ1-6; D is ambiguous. V lost 1 base and J 4 bases, leaving 11 bases between the germline ends. In germline, CDR1 is SGHTA, CDR2 FQGNSA. The CDR3 length is 16 residues. The DNA of the CDR3 is TGTGCCAGCAGCTTAGAGGGCCTGCATTATAATTCACCCCTCCACTTT. Protein product: CASSLEGLHYNSPLHF.

J is TRBJ2-2 and V is TRBV4-3, with 11 bases lining up with TRBD2. CDR1 is LGHNA and CDR2 is YSLEER in the germline V gene. After removal of 0 bases from V and 0 bases from J, the junction contained 0 bases not matched to a gene. The length of the CDR3 is 17 residues. In nucleotides, the CDR3 is TGCGCCAGCAGCCAAGAACTAGCGGGAGCGAACACCGGGGAGCTGTTTTTT. Translating it yields CASSQELAGANTGELFF.

As regards this clonotype: A much more abundant neighbour one base away suggests this may be a read error. This chain connects TRBV14 to TRBJ2-2; D is undetermined. Germline-derived CDR1 and CDR2 are SGHDN and FVKESK. The V end was cut by 11 bases, the J end by 0 bases, with 10 bases between. The CDR3 has 13 amino acids. Here the CDR3 reads CACLSSNTGELFF. The CDR3 nucleotides read TGTGCCTGCCTATCTTCGAACACCGGGGAGCTGTTTTTT.

This rearrangement joins TRBV6-5 to TRBJ2-3; no definite D call. The V gene lost 2 bases and the J gene lost 4 bases, with 10 bases spanning the gap. The CDR3 consists of 14 residues. Germline V gives CDR1 MNHEY, CDR2 SVGAGI. The DNA of the CDR3 is TGTGCCAGCAGTTACGGTCGTCGGCCAGATACGCAGTATTTT. Its translation is CASSYGRRPDTQYF.

The rearrangement links TRBV4-1 to TRBJ2-7, with D perhaps TRBD1 (5 bases). The CDR3 has 15 residues. Trimming took 0 bases from V and 6 from J, leaving 15 bases between them. Germline CDR1 reads MGHRA; CDR2 reads YSYEKL. CDR3 coding DNA: TGCGCCAGCAGCCAAGATCAGCAGGGATCGATCGAGCAGTACTTC. It yields the protein CASSQDQQGSIEQYF.

Ten or more counts support this clonotype. The V gene is TRBV5-1, the J gene TRBJ2-7; TRBD1 might be the D (5 bases). The V end was cut by 0 bases, the J end by 6 bases, with 13 bases between. Germline lookup yields CDR1 SGHRS and CDR2 YFSETQ. The CDR3 is made up of 14 amino acids. CDR3 nucleotides: TGCGCCAGCAGCTTGGATAAAGGGGCGGTCGAGCAGTACTTC. Translation gives CASSLDKGAVEQYF.

In its sample, this clonotype was seen many times. The gene calls are TRBV20-1 and TRBJ1-1, with 10 bases fitting TRBD1. Looked up from germline, CDR1 is DFQATT and CDR2 is SNEGSKA (reference sequence). The CDR3 has 15 residues. J was trimmed by 4 bases and V by 4 bases; bases with no gene match: 9. CDR3 in amino acids: CSANKSGTGATEAFF. The CDR3 DNA is TGCAGTGCTAACAAAAGCGGGACAGGGGCCACTGAAGCTTTCTTT.

This clonotype appeared many times. The gene calls are TRBV20-1 and TRBJ1-4; D not resolved. The CDR3 length is 14 residues. Germline V gives CDR1 DFQATT, CDR2 SNEGSKA (reference sequence). V shed 0 bases and J shed 8 bases, with 13 bases lying between them. Here the CDR3 DNA reads TGCAGTGCTAGAGATGTGCGTGGAGGGGAAAAACTGTTTTTT. Translating gives CSARDVRGGEKLFF.

This clonotype turned up a few times. CDR3 in DNA: TGTGCCAGCAGTTACGGACAGGACGCGGGGGCTGAAGCTTTCTTT. Residues: CASSYGQDAGAEAFF. The genes are TRBV6-2 or TRBV6-3 and TRBJ1-1, with TRBD1 matching over 7 bases. Germline CDR1 is MNHEY and CDR2 is SVGEGT. Trimming removed 2 bases from V and 6 bases from J; junction bases left unmatched: 9. The CDR3 totals 15 residues.

The chain recombines TRBV13 with TRBJ1-4; TRBD1 might be the D (5 bases). Germline V gene sequence: CDR1 PRHDT, CDR2 FYEKMQ (reference sequence). CDR3 length equals 14 residues. With 7 bases removed from V and 7 bases from J, the gap between germline ends came to 16 bases. CDR3 DNA: TGTGCCAGCACCCTGGGGCAGGGAGGTGAAAAACTGTTTTTT. Its protein is CASTLGQGGEKLFF.

Turning to this clonotype: A much larger clone lies one base from this, so it may be a read error. The V gene is TRBV5-1, the J gene TRBJ2-1; TRBD2 matches 7 bases. This CDR3 is built from 16 residues. The germline gives CDR1 SGHRS, CDR2 YFSETQ. Losses at the gene ends were 4 bases for V and 2 bases for J; bases not matched to a gene: 9. This CDR3 reads CASSAKRDFPYNEQFF. In DNA, the CDR3 is TGCGCCAGCAGCGCCAAGCGGGACTTCCCCTACAATGAGCAGTTCTTC.

In DNA form, the CDR3 reads TGTGCCAGTAGTATACAGGACAGGGCCCACTACGAGCAGTACTTC. Translating gives CASSIQDRAHYEQYF. The chain recombines TRBV19 with TRBJ2-7, with TRBD1 identical over 8 bases. The CDR3 runs 15 residues. V lost 2 bases and J lost 3; bases outside the gene matches: 6. The germline V gene has CDR1 LNHDA and CDR2 SQIVND (reference sequence). Full variable domain (rest looked up from reference TRBV19 and TRBJ2-7): DGGITQSPKYLFRKEGQNVTLSCEQNLNHDAMYWYRQDPGQGLRLIYYSQIVNDFQKGDIAEGYSVSREKKESFPLTVTSAQKNPTAFYLCASSIQDRAHYEQYFGPGTRLTVT.

This clonotype has more than one count but fewer than ten. The chain has TRBV20-1 and TRBJ1-6, with TRBD1 matching over 8 bases. The CDR3 loop spans 15 amino acids. Germline V gene sequence: CDR1 DFQATT, CDR2 SNEGSKA (reference sequence). Trimming cost V 0 bases and J 10 bases; bases outside gene matches: 8. The CDR3 nucleotides are TGCAGTGCTAGAGATCAGGGGACAGGAGGATCACCCCTCCACTTT. It yields the protein CSARDQGTGGSPLHF.

About this clonotype: A much larger clone lies one base from this, so it may be a read error. The chain carries TRBV5-1 and TRBJ2-7; maybe TRBD1 (5 bases). From germline, CDR1 is SGHRS and CDR2 YFSETQ. This CDR3 region has 14 residues. Written as DNA, the CDR3 is TGCACCAGCAGCTTGGCCGACAGCCACTACGAGCAGTACTTC. Protein: CTSSLADSHYEQYF. Combining the CDR3 with reference TRBV5-1 and TRBJ2-7 gives the whole variable domain KAGVTQTPRYLIKTRGQQVTLSCSPISGHRSVSWYQQTPGQGLQFLFEYFSETQRNKGNFPGRFSGRQFSNSRSEMNVSTLELGDSALYLCTSSLADSHYEQYFGPGTRLTVT.